These 27 T cell receptor beta chains share one sample of origin, sequenced in a study of control samples from healthy donors and cancer patients. Data came from immunoSEQ multiplex PCR; TCRdb stores just in-frame clones and leaves some out. The table includes about 18,000 clones, 86% detected once. Sequencing was done on a sample of PBMCs. Source of these receptors: a woman in her 70s with colorectal cancer.

The J gene is TRBJ2-5, the V gene TRBV27; TRBD2 agrees at 12 bases. This CDR3 is built from 18 residues. V dropped 5 bases and J dropped 6; count of bases not matched to a gene: 16. Per germline, CDR1 MNHEY and CDR2 SMNVEV (reference sequence). For the CDR3, the DNA is TGTGCCAGCAGTGCTAGCGCGACTAGCGGGGGCCGAGGGCAGACCCAGTACTTC. It yields the protein CASSASATSGGRGQTQYF.

The genes are TRBV2 and TRBJ1-3; 8 nucleotides line up with TRBD1. With V trimmed by 4 bases and J by 1 base, 0 bases remained unmatched. The germline V gene encodes CDR1 SNHLY and CDR2 FYNNEI. The CDR3 extends over 14 amino acids. Written as DNA, the CDR3 is TGTGCCAGCAGTGGACAGGGGTCTGGAAACACCATATATTTT. It is translated as CASSGQGSGNTIYF.

A single count supports this clone. This chain uses TRBV6-2 or TRBV6-3 with TRBJ2-2, with TRBD2 matching over 7 bases. V was pared by 3 bases and J by 5 bases, with 6 bases of the junction left unmatched. The length of the CDR3 is 15 residues. The germline V gene has CDR1 MNHEY and CDR2 SVGEGT. CDR3 sequence: CASSYDLAATGELFF. CDR3 DNA sequence: TGTGCCAGCAGTTATGATCTAGCGGCTACCGGGGAGCTGTTTTTT.

This clone has a single count. This rearrangement joins TRBV6-5 to TRBJ2-7; 13 bases are shared with TRBD2. Trimming removed 6 bases from V and 2 bases from J; junction bases left unmatched: 4. CDR1 is MNHEY and CDR2 is SVGAGI in the germline V gene. The CDR3 sequence is 15 residues long. The CDR3 DNA reads TGTGCCAGCAGACGGACTAGCGGGAGTACCTACGAGCAGTACTTC. Protein: CASRRTSGSTYEQYF.

V usage is TRBV6-5 and J usage is TRBJ1-2, with 9 bases lining up with TRBD1. This CDR3 spans 14 amino acids. V trimming: 11 bases; J trimming: 0 bases; junction bases outside the gene matches: 7. CDR1 and CDR2 from the germline V gene are MNHEY and SVGAGI. The CDR3 DNA sequence: TGTGCCGCCCGGGACAGGGCTTCTAACTATGGCTACACCTTC. Residues: CAARDRASNYGYTF.

This clone was seen only once. CDR3 DNA: TGTGCCAGTAGACCTCCGGGACAGTCTAATGAAAAACTGTTTTTT. Translation: CASRPPGQSNEKLFF. The rearrangement joins TRBV19 to TRBJ1-4, with 7 bases that match TRBD1. V shed 6 bases and J 3 bases; nucleotides not matched to a gene: 7. CDR1 is LNHDA, CDR2 SQIVND, per germline (reference sequence). This CDR3 has 15 residues.

The rearrangement joins TRBV19 to TRBJ2-5, with D possibly being TRBD1 (6 bases). Germline CDR1 LNHDA, CDR2 SQIVND (reference sequence). CDR3 size: 13 residues. With 5 bases removed from V and 2 bases from J, the gap between germline ends came to 9 bases. CDR3 residues: CASSQTGQETQYF. The CDR3 DNA is TGTGCCAGTAGTCAAACAGGGCAAGAGACCCAGTACTTC.

The V and J genes are TRBV25-1 and TRBJ2-5, with D maybe TRBD1 (5 bases). From germline, CDR1 is MGHDK and CDR2 SYGVNS. Trimming removed 6 bases at V and 2 bases at J, with 16 bases between. The CDR3 extends over 15 amino acids. The CDR3 DNA sequence: TGTGCCAGCAGCGAGATAGGGGTGGATCAAGAGACCCAGTACTTC. The encoded protein is CASSEIGVDQETQYF.

The chain is built from TRBV25-1 and TRBJ1-2, with TRBD1 as a possible D gene (6 bases). The germline V gene encodes CDR1 MGHDK and CDR2 SYGVNS. The CDR3 length is 16 residues. Deletions cut 6 bases from V and 4 bases from J, with 21 bases between. CDR3 in amino acids: CASSPSGGGGGYGYTF. The CDR3 nucleotides are TGTGCCAGCAGCCCCTCGGGAGGGGGGGGCGGCTATGGCTACACCTTC.

This rearrangement joins TRBV11-3 to TRBJ1-1, with D possibly matching TRBD1 (5 bases). Per the germline V gene, CDR1 is SGHNT and CDR2 is YENEEA. The CDR3 runs 13 residues. Trimming shortened V by 5 bases and J by 5 bases, and 12 bases separated the two germline ends. As DNA, the CDR3 is TGTGCCAGCAGCCCCCGACAGACTACTGAAGCTTTCTTT. Its protein is CASSPRQTTEAFF.

This clone was detected once. The rearrangement joins TRBV13 to TRBJ1-1, with D possibly TRBD1 on 5 matching bases. The CDR3 totals 14 residues. Germline V lookup: CDR1 PRHDT, CDR2 FYEKMQ (reference sequence). V was trimmed by 5 bases and J by 7 bases, leaving 17 bases between them. The DNA for the CDR3 is TGTGCCAGCAGCGACGGGACGGGGGTTATTGAAGCTTTCTTT. Translation gives CASSDGTGVIEAFF.

The chain uses TRBV5-6 and TRBJ1-2; D is unresolved. Germline V gene lookup returns CDR1 SGHDT and CDR2 YYEEEE. CDR3 length: 15 residues. Trimming removed 1 base at V and 9 bases at J, with 19 bases between. This CDR3 is CASSLSTPSPMRYTF. The CDR3 DNA follows: TGTGCCAGCAGCTTGTCGACACCTAGCCCTATGCGCTACACCTTC.

CDR3 in amino acids: CAWRRQEFTEAFF. The CDR3 DNA reads as TGTGCCTGGAGAAGACAGGAATTCACTGAAGCTTTCTTT. The chain joins TRBV30 to TRBJ1-1; possibly TRBD1 for D (6 bases). The CDR3 has 13 residues. The germline V gene encodes CDR1 GTSNPN and CDR2 SVGIG (reference sequence). V was pared by 3 bases and J by 4 bases, with 12 bases between.

The V call is TRBV9, the J call TRBJ2-3; tentative D call: TRBD2 (5 bases). Germline loops: CDR1 SGDLS, CDR2 YYNGEE. This CDR3 contains 15 residues. Trimming stripped 0 bases from V and 0 bases from J, with 8 bases between. The CDR3 reads CASSVVASSTDTQYF. Written as DNA, the CDR3 is TGTGCCAGCAGCGTAGTAGCGTCTAGCACAGATACGCAGTATTTT. The full variable domain, completed using reference TRBV9 and TRBJ2-3, is DSGVTQTPKHLITATGQRVTLRCSPRSGDLSVYWYQQSLDQGLQFLIQYYNGEERAKGNILERFSAQQFPDLHSELNLSSLELGDSALYFCASSVVASSTDTQYFGPGTRLTVL.

The CDR3 sequence is CSATDVVAFF. CDR3 DNA: TGCAGTGCTACGGACGTCGTAGCTTTCTTT. This chain connects TRBV20-1 to TRBJ1-1, with D unresolved. Germline V CDR1 and CDR2: DFQATT, SNEGSKA (reference sequence). There are 10 residues in the CDR3. V lost 4 bases and J lost 10, with 10 bases in between.

The rearrangement joins TRBV5-1 to TRBJ2-3; weak D call: TRBD1 (5 bases). The CDR3 has 18 residues. The germline V gene encodes CDR1 SGHRS and CDR2 YFSETQ. Trimming left V 4 bases short and J 4 bases short, with 25 bases between. In DNA form, the CDR3 reads TGCGCCAGCAGCCCTTTGGGGCCCCAGGGTCGGGCAGCAGATACGCAGTATTTT. Protein sequence: CASSPLGPQGRAADTQYF.

This clone was counted a single time. The chain joins TRBV14 to TRBJ2-2; the match to TRBD2 covers 12 bases. This CDR3 spans 16 amino acids. The germline V gene has CDR1 SGHDN and CDR2 FVKESK. Trimming at V came to 4 bases and at J to 0 bases, leaving 0 bases not matched to a gene. Here the CDR3 reads CASSRLAGANTGELFF. The CDR3 coding sequence is TGTGCCAGCAGCCGACTAGCGGGAGCGAACACCGGGGAGCTGTTTTTT.

V gene TRBV5-1 combines with J gene TRBJ1-1; D ambiguous. Germline CDR1 is SGHRS and CDR2 is YFSETQ. The CDR3 totals 11 residues. Trimming removed 6 bases from V and 0 bases from J, with 3 bases in between. The CDR3 region is CASILNTEAFF. The CDR3 coding sequence is TGCGCCAGCATTCTGAACACTGAAGCTTTCTTT.

V and J are TRBV11-2 and TRBJ2-7, with TRBD2 identical over 11 bases. This CDR3 region has 14 residues. Trimming removed 6 bases from V and 3 bases from J; junction bases left unmatched: 4. The germline CDR1 and CDR2 sequences are SGHAT and FQNNGV. Written as DNA, the CDR3 is TGTGCCAGCAGGCCCGGGACTAGCGGCTACGAGCAGTACTTC. Translation gives CASRPGTSGYEQYF.

V and J are TRBV2 and TRBJ1-2, with D maybe TRBD1 (5 bases). Trimming cost V 0 bases and J 3 bases, with 8 bases left between them. CDR1 and CDR2 (germline): SNHLY, FYNNEI. CDR3 length equals 14 residues. The CDR3 nucleotides read TGTGCCAGCAGTGAAGCGGGGCGGGACTATGGCTACACCTTC. This translates into CASSEAGRDYGYTF.

The table lists this clone with a count of one. The chain joins TRBV7-3 to TRBJ1-3; 9 nucleotides match TRBD1. CDR1 is SGHTA, CDR2 FQGTGA, per germline. V shed 2 bases and J 4 bases; nucleotides not matched to a gene: 6. The CDR3 length is 16 residues. CDR3: CASSLGGQGTGNTIYF. In nucleotides, the CDR3 is TGTGCCAGCAGCTTAGGTGGACAGGGGACAGGAAACACCATATATTTT.

The chain carries TRBV27 and TRBJ2-2, with TRBD2 matching 7 bases. There are 15 residues in the CDR3. The germline V gene has CDR1 MNHEY and CDR2 SMNVEV (reference sequence). Trimming cost V 4 bases and J 1 base; bases outside gene matches: 3. CDR3 nucleotides: TGTGCCAGCAGTTACAGCGGGATGAACACCGGGGAGCTGTTTTTT. Translated: CASSYSGMNTGELFF.

V and J are TRBV24-1 and TRBJ1-2, with a tentative D call TRBD1 (5 bases). Trimming shortened V by 4 bases and J by 13 bases, and 15 bases separated the two germline ends. The CDR3 runs 12 residues. Germline V gives CDR1 KGHDR, CDR2 SFDVKD. The chain's CDR3 is CATSDRTWYFTF. In DNA form, the CDR3 reads TGTGCCACCAGTGACAGGACATGGTATTTCACCTTC.

In DNA, the CDR3 is TGCAGTGCTAGTGGGACTAGCGGAAATTCAGCGAACACCGGGGAGCTGTTTTTT. Its translation: CSASGTSGNSANTGELFF. The V call is TRBV20-1, the J call TRBJ2-2; 11 bases align to TRBD2. Germline CDR1 is DFQATT and CDR2 is SNEGSKA (reference sequence). With 3 bases clipped from V and 0 bases from J, the junction kept 9 bases outside the gene matches. The CDR3 consists of 18 residues.

The rearrangement links TRBV7-6 to TRBJ2-1, with a tentative D call TRBD2 (6 bases). Per germline, CDR1 SGHVS and CDR2 FNYEAQ. The CDR3 loop spans 15 amino acids. V gave up 1 base and J gave up 4 bases, with 11 bases separating them. CDR3 sequence (DNA): TGTGCCAGCAGCTTAGGGGCTAGCGCTTACAATGAGCAGTTCTTC. This gives the protein CASSLGASAYNEQFF.

J is TRBJ2-3 and V is TRBV11-2, with 12 bases aligning to TRBD2. CDR3 length: 15 residues. V lost 5 bases, J lost 4 bases, and 4 bases stayed unmatched. Germline V CDR1 and CDR2: SGHAT, FQNNGV. This CDR3 is CASSLLAGGPDTQYF. The DNA for the CDR3 is TGTGCCAGCAGCCTACTAGCGGGAGGACCAGATACGCAGTATTTT. The full variable domain, its missing parts supplied by reference TRBV11-2 and TRBJ2-3, is EAGVAQSPRYKIIEKRQSVAFWCNPISGHATLYWYQQILGQGPKLLIQFQNNGVVDDSQLPKDRFSAERLKGVDSTLKIQPAKLEDSAVYLCASSLLAGGPDTQYFGPGTRLTVL.

The table lists this clone with a few counts. The CDR3 here is CASSLTGGYNSPLHF. The DNA of the CDR3 is TGTGCCAGCAGCCTGACAGGGGGCTATAATTCACCCCTCCACTTT. The rearrangement links TRBV6-6 to TRBJ1-6, with TRBD1 identical over 9 bases. This CDR3 contains 15 residues. Losses at the gene ends were 6 bases for V and 3 bases for J; bases not matched to a gene: 3. Germline CDR1 and CDR2: MNHNY and SVGAGI (reference sequence).